This T cell receptor (beta chain) originates from a study of control samples from healthy donors and cancer patients. The method was immunoSEQ multiplex PCR; TCRdb's version includes in-frame clones alone and lacks a portion of them. This repertoire shows under 150,000 clones, around 88% found once; its top ten account for around 3.4%. Germline CDR1 DFQATT, CDR2 SNEGSKA (reference sequence). This CDR3 spans 10 amino acids. Trimming pared 3 bases from V and 2 bases from J, leaving 1 base between. As to this clone: The same CDR3 also results from other DNA sequences found in this sample.

The genes are TRBV20-1 and TRBJ1-2; D gene ambiguous. Sequencing was carried out using blood. The source is a man between 40 and 49 years old in good health. This CDR3 reads CSASNYGYTF. CDR3 bases: TGCAGTGCTAGCAACTATGGCTACACCTTC.